Each of the 17 T cell receptor beta chains below was sequenced from the same sample in a study of early T cells in non-severe SARS-CoV-2 infection. TCRdb reprocessed the 5' RACE reads with MiXCR, giving one entry per CDR3 protein. This table holds about 120,000 distinct CDR3 sequences, over 9.5% found once. The input for sequencing was whole blood, taken at baseline. The receptors come from an adult who was a healthcare worker with PCR-confirmed SARS-CoV-2 infection or an uninfected control (not recorded which).

This clonotype was counted many times. J is TRBJ1-2 and V is TRBV30, with D tentatively TRBD1 (5 bases). CDR3 length: 15 amino acids. CDR1 and CDR2 (germline): GTSNPN, SVGIG (reference sequence). Trimming removed 0 bases from V and 8 bases from J, with 19 bases in between. CDR3 DNA sequence: TGTGCCTGGAGTGTACGGAACAGGCATGCAGGCGGCTACACCTTC. Protein: CAWSVRNRHAGGYTF.

The table lists this clonotype with a few counts. The J gene is TRBJ1-1, the V gene TRBV7-2; tentatively, D is TRBD1 (6 bases). This CDR3 contains 15 residues. The V end lost 4 bases, the J end lost 2 bases, and 14 bases lay between the germline ends. From germline, CDR1 is SGHTA and CDR2 FQGNSA. Here the CDR3 reads CASSSTGGFNTEAFF. DNA for the CDR3: TGTGCCAGCAGCTCCACGGGGGGCTTTAACACTGAAGCTTTCTTT.

There are a few counts of this clonotype. The chain links TRBV20-1 to TRBJ2-3; weak D call: TRBD2 (6 bases). The ends were cut back, 0 bases at V and 7 bases at J, with 14 bases in the middle. This CDR3 spans 14 amino acids. Per the germline V gene, CDR1 is DFQATT and CDR2 is SNEGSKA (reference sequence). The CDR3 here is CSAREGPSDYTQYF. The DNA for the CDR3 is TGCAGTGCTAGAGAGGGGCCTAGCGACTATACGCAGTATTTT.

This clonotype was recorded a few times. This chain connects TRBV5-1 to TRBJ1-4, with a tentative D call TRBD1 (6 bases). Trimming took 5 bases from V and 7 from J, leaving 15 bases between them. The CDR3 spans 14 residues. The germline V gene has CDR1 SGHRS and CDR2 YFSETQ. The CDR3 sequence: CASRPQGLGEKLFF. In DNA form, the CDR3 reads TGCGCCAGCAGGCCCCAGGGGCTGGGTGAAAAACTGTTTTTT.

V gene TRBV6-1 combines with J gene TRBJ1-4, with 8 bases that match TRBD1. V lost 8 bases to trimming and J lost 0 bases; unmatched junction nucleotides: 8. The CDR3 length is 16 residues. Per the germline V gene, CDR1 is MNHNS and CDR2 is SASEGT. As DNA, the CDR3 is TGTGCCAGCTCTAGGGACAGGATGGCAACTAATGAAAAACTGTTTTTT. Amino acid sequence: CASSRDRMATNEKLFF.

The rearrangement links TRBV7-9 to TRBJ1-1; D is unclear. The CDR3 length is 13 residues. V was shortened by 5 bases and J by 3 bases, with 10 bases between the two germline ends. Germline V lookup: CDR1 SEHNR, CDR2 FQNEAQ (reference sequence). CDR3 in amino acids: CASSPHEDTEAFF. CDR3 coding DNA: TGTGCCAGCAGCCCCCACGAGGACACTGAAGCTTTCTTT.

This clonotype was seen a single time. The CDR3 loop reads CSAHPGGPGTDTQYF. CDR3 DNA: TGCAGTGCCCACCCGGGGGGGCCCGGCACAGATACGCAGTATTTT. The J gene is TRBJ2-3, the V gene TRBV20-1, with 8 positions matching TRBD2. After removal of 6 bases from V and 1 base from J, the junction contained 9 bases not matched to a gene. Looked up from germline, CDR1 is DFQATT and CDR2 is SNEGSKA (reference sequence). This CDR3 is 15 amino acids long.

This clonotype has only a few counts. The chain couples TRBV5-4 to TRBJ2-7, with TRBD1 matching over 10 bases. The CDR3 runs 15 residues. After removal of 0 bases from V and 5 bases from J, the junction contained 5 bases not matched to a gene. Germline assignment: CDR1 SGHNT and CDR2 YYREEE (reference sequence). The CDR3 bases are TGTGCCAGCAGCTTGGCCGGGACAGGGGAAGACGAGCAGTACTTC. It codes for CASSLAGTGEDEQYF.

This clonotype was detected ten times or more. The rearrangement links TRBV6-6 to TRBJ1-6; TRBD1 agrees at 12 bases. There are 17 residues in the CDR3. V gave up 2 bases and J gave up 6 bases; unmatched junction bases: 5. Germline V gives CDR1 MNHNY, CDR2 SVGAGI (reference sequence). The CDR3 sequence: CASSYPGQGALNSPLHF. As DNA, the CDR3 is TGTGCCAGCAGTTACCCGGGACAGGGGGCCCTTAATTCACCCCTCCACTTT.

V gene TRBV29-1 combines with J gene TRBJ2-7; 8 bases map to TRBD1. The V segment lost 5 bases and the J segment 3 bases; nucleotides outside the gene matches: 3. Germline assignment: CDR1 SQVTM and CDR2 ANQGSEA. The CDR3 runs 12 residues. CDR3: CSVRDRGYEQYF. For the CDR3, the DNA is TGCAGCGTTCGCGACAGGGGCTACGAGCAGTACTTC.

At least ten counts were recorded for this clonotype. V gene TRBV7-9 combines with J gene TRBJ2-7, with 9 bases matching TRBD1. CDR3 length: 15 residues. Looked up from germline, CDR1 is SEHNR and CDR2 is FQNEAQ (reference sequence). V dropped 1 base and J dropped 2; count of bases not matched to a gene: 3. CDR3 region: CASSLGDRVPYEQYF. The CDR3 bases are TGTGCCAGCAGCTTAGGGGACAGGGTCCCCTACGAGCAGTACTTC.

The chain couples TRBV28 to TRBJ2-6; 8 bases align to TRBD1. This CDR3 has 18 amino acids. V lost 2 bases, J lost 2 bases, and 8 bases stayed unmatched. Germline CDR1 reads MDHEN; CDR2 reads SYDVKM. This CDR3 is CASSLGPGQAAGANVLTF. CDR3 DNA: TGTGCCAGCAGTTTAGGACCGGGACAGGCTGCTGGGGCCAACGTCCTGACTTTC.

The rearrangement joins TRBV2 to TRBJ1-1; perhaps TRBD1 as D (5 bases). V dropped 3 bases and J dropped 8 bases, with 10 bases sitting between them. In germline, CDR1 is SNHLY, CDR2 FYNNEI. The CDR3 consists of 12 residues. The CDR3 DNA follows: TGTGCCAGCAGTGACAGGGCGACGGAAGCTTTCTTT. This codes for CASSDRATEAFF.

This clonotype has just a few counts. This chain links TRBV18 with TRBJ2-2, with D possibly being TRBD1 (6 bases). Germline assignment: CDR1 KGHSH and CDR2 LQKENI. Trimming removed 1 base at V and 2 bases at J, with 17 bases between. This CDR3 has 18 amino acids. CDR3 protein: CASSPLHAGTSNTGELFF. CDR3 coding DNA: TGTGCCAGCTCACCACTTCATGCTGGGACATCCAACACCGGGGAGCTGTTTTTT.

The sample holds many counts of this clonotype. The chain couples TRBV5-1 to TRBJ2-1; D may be TRBD2 (6 bases). Per germline, CDR1 SGHRS and CDR2 YFSETQ. The germline V and J ends were trimmed by 6 bases and 13 bases, with 20 bases remaining between them. The CDR3 length is 13 residues. CDR3 sequence reads: CASKKEGLRPQFF. The CDR3 DNA follows: TGCGCCAGCAAAAAGGAGGGACTGCGGCCTCAGTTCTTC.

In this sample, this clonotype turned up many times. In DNA, the CDR3 is TGCAGCCACCGCATTATAGCGGGAGGGGACAATGAGCAGTTCTTC. As protein: CSHRIIAGGDNEQFF. V gene TRBV29-1 combines with J gene TRBJ2-1; 11 bases fit TRBD2. V trimming: 8 bases; J trimming: 5 bases; junction bases outside the gene matches: 11. Germline V CDR1 and CDR2: SQVTM, ANQGSEA. This CDR3 is 15 amino acids long.

This clonotype was seen only a few times. The genes are TRBV24-1 and TRBJ2-1; the D call may be TRBD1 or TRBD2 (6 bases each). V dropped 3 bases and J dropped 4 bases, with 12 bases sitting between them. Germline CDR1 reads KGHDR; CDR2 reads SFDVKD. This CDR3 is built from 15 residues. Here the CDR3 reads CATSDGGTIYNEQFF. The CDR3 nucleotides are TGTGCCACCAGTGATGGCGGGACAATTTACAATGAGCAGTTCTTC.